The 26 T cell receptor beta chains given below trace back to one sample, sequenced in a study of blood T cell repertoires in COVID-19. Produced via immunoSEQ multiplex PCR; TCRdb's table is partial and in-frame only. This sample carries under 120,000 clones, about three quarters of them seen once, and the ten largest clones take approximately 6.2%. Sequencing was performed on peripheral blood. These receptors were taken from a man older than 75 with acute or convalescent COVID-19.

The chain recombines TRBV14 with TRBJ2-7; 7 bases map to TRBD1. V lost 3 bases to trimming and J lost 6 bases; unmatched junction nucleotides: 8. From germline, CDR1 is SGHDN and CDR2 FVKESK. The CDR3 is made up of 14 amino acids. CDR3 region: CASSQGTVRGEQYF. For the CDR3, the DNA is TGTGCCAGCAGCCAGGGGACAGTCCGGGGCGAGCAGTACTTC.

V is TRBV4-3 and J is TRBJ2-6, with no clear D. V lost 3 bases and J lost 0, with 9 bases in between. The germline V gene encodes CDR1 LGHNA and CDR2 YSLEER. This CDR3 is 16 amino acids long. The CDR3 loop is CASSQQAHSGANVLTF. In nucleotides, the CDR3 is TGCGCCAGCAGCCAGCAGGCACACTCTGGGGCCAACGTCCTGACTTTC.

V and J are TRBV19 and TRBJ2-7, with TRBD2 identical over 8 bases. In germline, CDR1 is LNHDA, CDR2 SQIVND (reference sequence). This CDR3 comprises 14 residues. The ends lost 6 bases at V and 2 bases at J; junction bases unmatched: 6. The CDR3 nucleotides read TGTGCCAGTAGCCCGGGACTAGGGACCTACGAGCAGTACTTC. The encoded protein is CASSPGLGTYEQYF.

In DNA form, the CDR3 reads TGTGCCAGCTCACCGGCAGGGTTGAACACTGAAGCTTTCTTT. Protein sequence: CASSPAGLNTEAFF. The V and J genes are TRBV18 and TRBJ1-1; TRBD1 might be the D (5 bases). Germline V CDR1 and CDR2: KGHSH, LQKENI. V was shortened by 3 bases and J by 0 bases, with 8 bases between the two germline ends. The CDR3 has 14 residues.

The table lists this clone with a few counts. The CDR3 DNA follows: TGTGCCAGCAGCTTGTTTGGTAGCTCCTACGAGCAGTACTTC. Translated, it gives CASSLFGSSYEQYF. The J gene is TRBJ2-7, the V gene TRBV5-5; unclear D gene. This CDR3 is 14 amino acids long. V lost 1 base and J lost 0, with 8 bases in between. Germline CDR1 is SGHKS and CDR2 is YYEKEE (reference sequence). Combining the CDR3 with reference TRBV5-5 and TRBJ2-7 gives the whole variable domain DAGVTQSPTHLIKTRGQQVTLRCSPISGHKSVSWYQQVLGQGPQFIFQYYEKEERGRGNFPDRFSARQFPNYSSELNVNALLLGDSALYLCASSLFGSSYEQYFGPGTRLTVT.

This clone appeared a single time. The genes are TRBV5-1 and TRBJ1-2; D unresolved. V was clipped by 4 bases and J by 4 bases, with 8 bases between them. Germline CDR1 reads SGHRS; CDR2 reads YFSETQ. This CDR3 comprises 12 residues. CDR3 in DNA: TGCGCCAGCAGCGCCGAGGGCTATGGCTACACCTTC. It translates to CASSAEGYGYTF.

V usage is TRBV6-1 and J usage is TRBJ1-2; tentatively, D is TRBD1 (6 bases). The CDR3 spans 16 residues. In germline, CDR1 is MNHNS, CDR2 SASEGT. With 3 bases removed from V and 8 bases from J, the gap between germline ends came to 22 bases. CDR3 nucleotide sequence: TGTGCCAGCAGTGACCAATCCTCGGGGGGGGCAGAAGGCTACACCTTC. Amino acid sequence: CASSDQSSGGAEGYTF.

The chain has TRBV10-1 and TRBJ2-1; TRBD2 aligns across 8 bases. The V gene end was trimmed by 4 bases and the J gene end by 3 bases; junction bases not matched to a gene: 5. The CDR3 runs to 15 residues. CDR1 is WNHNN and CDR2 is SYGVQD in the germline V gene (reference sequence). In DNA, the CDR3 is TGCGCCAGCAGTGGGGGCCTAGCGGGCTACAATGAGCAGTTCTTC. It translates to CASSGGLAGYNEQFF.

The rearrangement uses TRBV27 and TRBJ1-4; D not resolved. CDR1 is MNHEY and CDR2 is SMNVEV in the germline V gene (reference sequence). This CDR3 spans 15 amino acids. V lost 5 bases and J 5 bases, leaving 15 bases between the germline ends. This CDR3 is CASSASRWLNEKLFF. The CDR3 region has the DNA TGTGCCAGCAGTGCCTCCAGGTGGCTAAATGAAAAACTGTTTTTT.

The genes are TRBV4-3 and TRBJ2-3, with 7 positions matching TRBD1. V shed 3 bases, J shed 4 bases, and the junction held 10 bases outside the gene matches. CDR1 and CDR2 from the germline V gene are LGHNA and YSLEER. This CDR3 spans 16 amino acids. Written as DNA, the CDR3 is TGCGCCAGCAGCCATCCGACAGGGAGCTTTCCAGATACGCAGTATTTT. This translates into CASSHPTGSFPDTQYF.

V and J are TRBV13 and TRBJ2-1, with a weak D call TRBD2 (5 bases). This CDR3 comprises 15 residues. V was shortened by 2 bases and J by 7 bases, with 15 bases between the two germline ends. Germline V gives CDR1 PRHDT, CDR2 FYEKMQ (reference sequence). This CDR3 is CASSLRTGGGNEQFF. The CDR3 bases are TGTGCCAGCAGCTTAAGGACCGGAGGAGGTAATGAGCAGTTCTTC.

This clone occurred once. The rearrangement uses TRBV28 and TRBJ2-1; 12 bases agree with TRBD2. The V and J ends lost 11 bases and 4 bases, in that order; junction bases with no gene match: 6. From germline, CDR1 is MDHEN and CDR2 SYDVKM. The CDR3 loop spans 14 amino acids. The CDR3 loop is CAARLAGVYNEQFF. The CDR3 DNA reads as TGTGCCGCCCGACTAGCGGGGGTTTACAATGAGCAGTTCTTC.

The V gene is TRBV24-1, the J gene TRBJ2-1; 7 nucleotides agree with TRBD2. CDR1 KGHDR and CDR2 SFDVKD come from the germline V gene. This CDR3 contains 14 residues. The ends lost 4 bases at V and 8 bases at J; junction bases unmatched: 7. The CDR3 protein is CATSDRLAADEQFF. DNA for the CDR3: TGTGCCACCAGTGACCGCCTAGCGGCCGATGAGCAGTTCTTC.

The chain links TRBV6-2 or TRBV6-3 to TRBJ1-5, with D uncertain. The V gene's germline CDR1 is MNHEY and CDR2 SVGEGT. The CDR3 runs to 15 residues. V lost 3 bases and J 2 bases, leaving 11 bases between the germline ends. In DNA, the CDR3 is TGTGCCAGCAGTTATTTAATCCGGGGCAATCAGCCCCAGCATTTT. Protein sequence: CASSYLIRGNQPQHF.

The CDR3: CASSYSTRTEAFF. CDR3 DNA sequence: TGTGCCAGCAGTTACTCGACACGGACTGAAGCTTTCTTT. The J gene is TRBJ1-1, the V gene TRBV6-5; unclear D gene. From germline, CDR1 is MNHEY and CDR2 SVGAGI. V lost 0 bases and J lost 5, with 7 bases in between. CDR3 size: 13 residues.

This clone has only a few counts. The chain carries TRBV3-1 (or the pseudogene TRBV3-2) and TRBJ2-2; the match to TRBD2 covers 9 bases. The CDR3 loop spans 15 amino acids. The J segment lost 9 bases and the V segment lost 0 bases, leaving 5 bases of the junction unmatched. The V gene's germline CDR1 is LGHDT and CDR2 YNNKEL (reference sequence). The chain's CDR3 is CASSQDPSGTRELFF. The CDR3 DNA reads as TGTGCCAGCAGCCAAGATCCTAGCGGGACTCGGGAGCTGTTTTTT.

This sequence joins TRBV7-9 and TRBJ1-2; D call uncertain. The germline CDR1 and CDR2 sequences are SEHNR and FQNEAQ (reference sequence). The germline V and J ends were trimmed by 1 base and 8 bases, with 8 bases remaining between them. This CDR3 has 12 residues. The CDR3 DNA follows: TGTGCCAGCAGCTTAGGTGCAGAAGGCTACACCTTC. Translation: CASSLGAEGYTF.

The chain employs TRBV7-8 and TRBJ2-4; no clear D gene. The germline V gene has CDR1 SGHVS and CDR2 FQNEAQ. The CDR3 has 19 residues. V lost 1 base and J 5 bases, leaving 24 bases between the germline ends. The CDR3 DNA reads TGTGCCAGCAGCTTAGTGCCCTCCTTTGTTCCAGTTGCCCAAAACATTCAGTACTTC. Amino acids: CASSLVPSFVPVAQNIQYF.

This clone was detected ten times or more. The chain carries TRBV6-2 or TRBV6-3 and TRBJ2-1; 8 bases are shared with TRBD2. The CDR3 runs to 15 residues. Germline V gene lookup returns CDR1 MNHEY and CDR2 SVGEGT. Trimming took 6 bases from V and 1 from J; bases not matched to a gene: 5. This CDR3 reads CASSPGGVSYNEQFF. DNA of the CDR3: TGTGCCAGCAGCCCCGGGGGGGTATCCTACAATGAGCAGTTCTTC.

This sequence joins TRBV18 and TRBJ1-2; perhaps TRBD1 as D (5 bases). V lost 6 bases, J lost 6 bases, and 17 bases lay in between. Germline CDR1 reads KGHSH; CDR2 reads LQKENI. The CDR3 runs to 14 residues. For the CDR3, the DNA is TGTGCCAGCTCCCTCGGACAAATGATAGATGGCTACACCTTC. Protein sequence: CASSLGQMIDGYTF. The complete variable domain, with remaining parts taken from reference TRBV18 and TRBJ1-2, reads NAGVMQNPRHLVRRRGQEARLRCSPMKGHSHVYWYRQLPEEGLKFMVYLQKENIIDESGMPKERFSAEFPKEGPSILRIQQVVRGDSAAYFCASSLGQMIDGYTFGSGTRLTVV.

The V and J genes are TRBV7-3 and TRBJ2-3; D gene unclear. V gave up 2 bases and J gave up 2 bases, with 5 bases separating them. The germline V gene encodes CDR1 SGHTA and CDR2 FQGTGA. The CDR3 length is 13 residues. CDR3 amino acids: CASSLVYTDTQYF. The CDR3 DNA reads TGTGCCAGCAGCTTAGTGTACACAGATACGCAGTATTTT. Full variable domain (remainder filled in from reference TRBV7-3 and TRBJ2-3): GAGVSQTPSNKVTEKGKYVELRCDPISGHTALYWYRQSLGQGPEFLIYFQGTGAADDSGLPNDRFFAVRPEGSVSTLKIQRTERGDSAVYLCASSLVYTDTQYFGPGTRLTVL.

The gene calls are TRBV7-9 and TRBJ2-7, with a possible D match to TRBD1 (5 bases). Germline loops: CDR1 SEHNR, CDR2 FQNEAQ (reference sequence). The V end was cut by 5 bases, the J end by 7 bases, with 18 bases between. This CDR3 comprises 14 residues. DNA for the CDR3: TGTGCCAGCAGCCCAGGCTTTCAGGGTCGGGAGCAGTACTTC. Its translation: CASSPGFQGREQYF.

The chain couples TRBV18 to TRBJ2-7; TRBD1 matches 9 bases. The length of the CDR3 is 13 residues. The germline V gene has CDR1 KGHSH and CDR2 LQKENI. V shed 8 bases, J shed 6 bases, and the junction held 8 bases outside the gene matches. CDR3 in amino acids: CASPGTGIPEQYF. The DNA of the CDR3 is TGTGCCAGCCCAGGGACAGGGATCCCCGAGCAGTACTTC.

Comments on this clone: Sequence at one end of the junction differs from germline and may be a read error. The V call is TRBV5-1, the J call TRBJ2-7; a weak D match, TRBD2 (6 bases). This CDR3 contains 12 residues. CDR1 and CDR2 from the germline V gene are SGHRS and YFSETQ. Here the CDR3 DNA reads TGCGCCAGCAGCAGTGAAGATGGGAGGACCGACTTC. Translating gives CASSSEDGRTDF.

This chain connects TRBV19 to TRBJ2-2; D gene unclear. CDR1 LNHDA and CDR2 SQIVND come from the germline V gene (reference sequence). The CDR3 consists of 12 residues. V lost 0 bases and J lost 7, with 3 bases in between. In DNA, the CDR3 is TGTGCCAGTAGTATAGACCGCGGGGAGCTGTTTTTT. Its protein is CASSIDRGELFF.

The chain uses TRBV5-1 and TRBJ2-3; D may be TRBD1 (6 bases). V shed 7 bases and J shed 1 base, with 10 bases lying between them. The CDR3 runs to 13 residues. CDR1 and CDR2 from the germline V gene are SGHRS and YFSETQ. The CDR3 sequence is CASEPGGTDTQYF. The CDR3 bases are TGCGCCAGCGAGCCAGGGGGCACAGATACGCAGTATTTT.